The 11 T cell receptor beta chains below come from one sample, sequenced in a study of T cell clones after liver transplantation. Profiling relied on immunoSEQ multiplex PCR, and the TCRdb table lists in-frame clones only, not all of them. The repertoire holds roughly 23,000 clones, with 80% to 95% as singletons. Material: CD8+ T cells from blood, obtained roughly 26 months after liver transplant. The source of these receptors is a human patient who received a liver transplant. Some T cells may be supplied by the graft donor.

V is TRBV9 and J is TRBJ2-1; D not certain. Germline V lookup: CDR1 SGDLS, CDR2 YYNGEE. CDR3 length: 13 amino acids. V lost 4 bases to trimming and J lost 4 bases, with 9 bases between them. CDR3 in amino acids: CASSPTNYNEQFF. The CDR3 DNA reads TGTGCCAGCAGCCCGACCAATTACAATGAGCAGTTCTTC. Drawing the rest from reference TRBV9 and TRBJ2-1, the complete variable domain is DSGVTQTPKHLITATGQRVTLRCSPRSGDLSVYWYQQSLDQGLQFLIQYYNGEERAKGNILERFSAQQFPDLHSELNLSSLELGDSALYFCASSPTNYNEQFFGPGTRLTVL.

The rearrangement uses TRBV19 and TRBJ1-4; 9 nucleotides align to TRBD1. The trim removed 1 base at V and 0 bases at J, leaving 9 bases unmatched. The CDR3 is 19 amino acids. Germline V gene sequence: CDR1 LNHDA, CDR2 SQIVND (reference sequence). CDR3 sequence reads: CASSIGTGVRETTNEKLFF. The CDR3 region has the DNA TGTGCCAGTAGTATAGGGACAGGGGTCCGCGAAACAACTAATGAAAAACTGTTTTTT.

The chain recombines TRBV19 with TRBJ2-2, with 12 bases lining up with TRBD2. The V segment lost 4 bases and the J segment 3 bases; nucleotides outside the gene matches: 15. The CDR3 spans 20 residues. The germline V gene encodes CDR1 LNHDA and CDR2 SQIVND (reference sequence). The CDR3 spells CASSKPRMTSGSPDTGELFF. DNA for the CDR3: TGTGCCAGTAGTAAGCCAAGGATGACTAGCGGGAGTCCCGACACCGGGGAGCTGTTTTTT.

The gene calls are TRBV9 and TRBJ2-5, with 11 bases identical to TRBD2. The V segment lost 3 bases and the J segment 2 bases; nucleotides outside the gene matches: 15. The CDR3 is 19 amino acids. The germline V gene has CDR1 SGDLS and CDR2 YYNGEE. The CDR3 nucleotides read TGTGCCAGCAGCGGGTCCACTAGCGGGGGCCTTAGGAGTCAAGAGACCCAGTACTTC. This encodes CASSGSTSGGLRSQETQYF.

This sequence joins TRBV9 and TRBJ1-1; D is perhaps TRBD1 (5 bases). This CDR3 has 13 amino acids. The germline gives CDR1 SGDLS, CDR2 YYNGEE. V was cut by 0 bases and J by 4 bases, with 7 bases left in between. CDR3 in DNA: TGTGCCAGCAGCGTAGGGGGGAGCACTGAAGCTTTCTTT. Its translation: CASSVGGSTEAFF.

The gene calls are TRBV6-5 and TRBJ2-1; D might be TRBD1 (5 bases). The CDR3 runs to 15 residues. The germline V gene encodes CDR1 MNHEY and CDR2 SVGAGI. The V end was cut by 0 bases, the J end by 6 bases, with 12 bases between. The CDR3 DNA sequence: TGTGCCAGCAGTTACTCTCTGGACACCTCCAATGAGCAGTTCTTC. Its translation: CASSYSLDTSNEQFF.

This chain uses TRBV29-1 with TRBJ2-1; 16 positions agree with TRBD2. V lost 4 bases and J lost 3; bases outside the gene matches: 6. Germline V gene sequence: CDR1 SQVTM, CDR2 ANQGSEA. CDR3 size: 17 residues. The CDR3 here is CSVGGLAGGPVYNEQFF. CDR3 bases: TGCAGCGTTGGGGGACTAGCGGGAGGGCCGGTCTACAATGAGCAGTTCTTC.

The rearrangement uses TRBV9 and TRBJ1-5, with TRBD1 matching over 11 bases. Unmatched junction bases numbered 3, after V lost 4 bases and J lost 3 bases. The CDR3 spans 15 residues. Germline values: CDR1 SGDLS, CDR2 YYNGEE. The CDR3 protein is CASSPGQGANQPQHF. The CDR3, as DNA: TGTGCCAGCAGCCCAGGACAGGGGGCCAATCAGCCCCAGCATTTT. The whole variable domain, remainder taken from reference TRBV9 and TRBJ1-5, is DSGVTQTPKHLITATGQRVTLRCSPRSGDLSVYWYQQSLDQGLQFLIQYYNGEERAKGNILERFSAQQFPDLHSELNLSSLELGDSALYFCASSPGQGANQPQHFGDGTRLSIL.

The chain couples TRBV27 to TRBJ2-7; 9 nucleotides line up with TRBD1. Per germline, CDR1 MNHEY and CDR2 SMNVEV (reference sequence). The V and J ends lost 8 bases and 4 bases, in that order; junction bases with no gene match: 6. CDR3 size: 13 residues. DNA for the CDR3: TGTGCCAGCGGGATGGACAGGGGATACGAGCAGTACTTC. Translating it yields CASGMDRGYEQYF.

This clone was recorded a few times. The chain carries TRBV7-9 and TRBJ2-5; 16 nucleotides align to TRBD2. The germline V gene has CDR1 SEHNR and CDR2 FQNEAQ (reference sequence). CDR3 length equals 17 residues. V dropped 3 bases and J dropped 1; count of bases not matched to a gene: 2. The DNA for the CDR3 is TGTGCCAGCAGCTTGGGGACTAGCGGGGGGGTCCAAGAGACCCAGTACTTC. This sequence encodes CASSLGTSGGVQETQYF.

The chain links TRBV11-2 to TRBJ2-3; 7 nucleotides agree with TRBD2. In germline, CDR1 is SGHAT, CDR2 FQNNGV. V was pared by 1 base and J by 2 bases, with 3 bases of the junction left unmatched. The CDR3 is 15 amino acids. The CDR3 bases are TGTGCCAGCAGCTTAGGGGGGGACTACACAGATACGCAGTATTTT. This translates into CASSLGGDYTDTQYF. The variable domain in full, with the rest retrieved from reference TRBV11-2 and TRBJ2-3, is EAGVAQSPRYKIIEKRQSVAFWCNPISGHATLYWYQQILGQGPKLLIQFQNNGVVDDSQLPKDRFSAERLKGVDSTLKIQPAKLEDSAVYLCASSLGGDYTDTQYFGPGTRLTVL.